These 14 T cell receptor beta chains were all obtained from the same sample, sequenced in a study of cytomegalovirus exposure and HLA in healthy donors (dated by TCRdb to between 2016 and 2019). Libraries were constructed by the immunoSEQ multiplex PCR assay. For the multiplex PCR, a mixture combining 60 forward primers for TCR Vbeta segments and 13 reverse primers for TCR Jbeta segments was used. TCRdb re-hosts the immuneACCESS table, in-frame sequences only. Its copies lack some clones; in the studies checked, an unresolved V gene accounts for under half of them, and the cause for the rest is not known. The sample table records around 100,000 clones; about 62% of these occur just once. The ten largest account for around 4% of the sample. Sequencing used PBMCs. These TCRs come from a man under 40 in good health and CMV-seronegative.

This clone was counted a few times. The chain employs TRBV29-1 and TRBJ2-7; perhaps TRBD2 as D (6 bases). V gave up 6 bases and J gave up 3 bases, with 15 bases separating them. The CDR3 has 13 amino acids. Germline CDR1 and CDR2: SQVTM and ANQGSEA. The CDR3 loop is CSVWDSVGYEQYF. CDR3 nucleotides: TGCAGCGTCTGGGACTCGGTAGGCTACGAGCAGTACTTC.

This chain links TRBV7-3 with TRBJ1-5; 7 nucleotides agree with TRBD1. The CDR3 runs to 15 residues. CDR1 is SGHTA, CDR2 FQGTGA, per germline. V was clipped by 0 bases and J by 2 bases; unmatched bases: 1. This CDR3 reads CASSLTGGGNQPQHF. DNA of the CDR3: TGTGCCAGCAGCTTAACAGGGGGCGGCAATCAGCCCCAGCATTTT.

This clone has just a few counts. The rearrangement joins TRBV25-1 to TRBJ1-4; 7 bases are a match to TRBD1. V trimming: 4 bases; J trimming: 2 bases; junction bases outside the gene matches: 1. The CDR3 length is 14 residues. Germline CDR1 reads MGHDK; CDR2 reads SYGVNS. The chain's CDR3 is CASSADRTNEKLFF. CDR3 coding DNA: TGTGCCAGCAGTGCGGACAGGACTAATGAAAAACTGTTTTTT.

This clone is a singleton in its sample. CDR3 sequence reads: CSVEVYTNTEAFF. The DNA for the CDR3 is TGCAGCGTTGAAGTATATACTAACACTGAAGCTTTCTTT. The chain joins TRBV29-1 to TRBJ1-1; D gene unclear. V was shortened by 1 base and J by 2 bases, with 8 bases between the two germline ends. The CDR3 is 13 amino acids. CDR1 SQVTM and CDR2 ANQGSEA come from the germline V gene.

This chain links TRBV18 with TRBJ2-5; D remains ambiguous. The end of the DNA is better explained by TRBJ2-7, so the J call may be wrong. The CDR3 spans 15 residues. Germline lookup yields CDR1 KGHSH and CDR2 LQKENI. The CDR3 nucleotides read TGTGCCAGCTCACGCCTATCCCCCACCGACTACGAGCAGTACTTC. Encoded protein: CASSRLSPTDYEQYF.

The chain has TRBV20-1 and TRBJ2-5, with no clear D. V was pared by 6 bases and J by 1 base, with 3 bases between. The CDR3 length is 10 residues. CDR1 and CDR2 (germline): DFQATT, SNEGSKA (reference sequence). The chain's CDR3 is CSASQETQYF. The CDR3 DNA reads TGCAGTGCCAGCCAAGAGACCCAGTACTTC.

V usage is TRBV14 and J usage is TRBJ2-1; no reliable D call. Trimming cost V 4 bases and J 0 bases, with 7 bases left between them. The CDR3 has 14 residues. Germline V gene lookup returns CDR1 SGHDN and CDR2 FVKESK. Here the CDR3 reads CASSPPFSYNEQFF. CDR3 nucleotide sequence: TGTGCCAGCAGCCCCCCCTTCTCCTACAATGAGCAGTTCTTC. Full variable domain (missing parts from reference TRBV14 and TRBJ2-1): EAGVTQFPSHSVIEKGQTVTLRCDPISGHDNLYWYRRVMGKEIKFLLHFVKESKQDESGMPNNRFLAERTGGTYSTLKVQPAELEDSGVYFCASSPPFSYNEQFFGPGTRLTVL.

V is TRBV10-3 and J is TRBJ2-5; 7 bases are a match to TRBD1. With V trimmed by 6 bases and J by 1 base, 5 bases remained unmatched. Germline-derived CDR1 and CDR2 are ENHRY and SYGVKD. CDR3 size: 14 residues. The CDR3 region is CAISPTGAQETQYF. CDR3 in DNA: TGTGCCATCAGCCCTACAGGGGCCCAAGAGACCCAGTACTTC.

This clone was detected only a few times. This chain links TRBV14 with TRBJ2-1, with D possibly being TRBD1 (5 bases). CDR1 is SGHDN and CDR2 is FVKESK in the germline V gene. The CDR3 runs to 14 residues. Between the trimmed V and J ends, which lost 4 bases and 4 bases, there was a span of 11 bases. The DNA for the CDR3 is TGTGCCAGCAGCCCGTGGGGCAGTTACAATGAGCAGTTCTTC. Its translation is CASSPWGSYNEQFF. Looking up the rest from reference TRBV14 and TRBJ2-1 gives the full variable domain: EAGVTQFPSHSVIEKGQTVTLRCDPISGHDNLYWYRRVMGKEIKFLLHFVKESKQDESGMPNNRFLAERTGGTYSTLKVQPAELEDSGVYFCASSPWGSYNEQFFGPGTRLTVL.

CDR3 nucleotides: TGTGCCAGCGAGGGGACAGGCCGCACTGAAGCTTTCTTT. The encoded protein is CASEGTGRTEAFF. The rearrangement links TRBV6-5 to TRBJ1-1; 8 nucleotides align to TRBD1. Germline assignment: CDR1 MNHEY and CDR2 SVGAGI. The V gene end was trimmed by 8 bases and the J gene end by 4 bases; junction bases not matched to a gene: 6. The CDR3 covers 13 residues.

The chain has TRBV7-2 and TRBJ2-3, with D possibly TRBD2 on 6 matching bases. Deletions cut 5 bases from V and 0 bases from J, with 15 bases between. CDR3 size: 16 residues. In germline, CDR1 is SGHTA, CDR2 FQGNSA. The CDR3 here is CASSPTRSGSTDTQYF. The CDR3 DNA is TGTGCCAGCAGCCCAACCCGAAGCGGGAGCACAGATACGCAGTATTTT.

The V call is TRBV9, the J call TRBJ2-6, with 15 bases fitting TRBD2. V dropped 4 bases and J dropped 0; count of bases not matched to a gene: 8. In germline, CDR1 is SGDLS, CDR2 YYNGEE. The CDR3 length is 20 residues. The CDR3 is CASSPWTSGRGSSGANVLTF. Written as DNA, the CDR3 is TGTGCCAGCAGCCCCTGGACTAGCGGGAGGGGTTCCTCTGGGGCCAACGTCCTGACTTTC.

The J gene is TRBJ1-2, the V gene TRBV7-6; 8 bases are a match to TRBD1. V trimming: 5 bases; J trimming: 2 bases; junction bases outside the gene matches: 4. CDR1 and CDR2 from the germline V gene are SGHVS and FNYEAQ. This CDR3 is 14 amino acids long. The CDR3 reads CASSPQGGNYGYTF. CDR3 bases: TGTGCCAGCAGCCCACAGGGGGGGAACTATGGCTACACCTTC.

Only a few counts were recorded for this clone. The chain combines TRBV9 with TRBJ2-7; 8 bases are shared with TRBD2. There are 15 residues in the CDR3. Germline CDR1 and CDR2: SGDLS and YYNGEE. Germline trimming cut 7 bases from V and 6 bases from J; bases unmatched to any gene: 15. Here the CDR3 reads CASSFGSGGLFEQYF. CDR3 nucleotides: TGTGCCAGCTCATTTGGGAGCGGGGGACTTTTCGAGCAGTACTTC. Using reference TRBV9 and TRBJ2-7 for the parts outside the CDR3, the full variable domain is DSGVTQTPKHLITATGQRVTLRCSPRSGDLSVYWYQQSLDQGLQFLIQYYNGEERAKGNILERFSAQQFPDLHSELNLSSLELGDSALYFCASSFGSGGLFEQYFGPGTRLTVT.